The rows below give T cell receptor beta chains drawn from one sample of a study of long-term antiretroviral therapy in people with HIV. Sequenced by immunoSEQ multiplex PCR; TCRdb stores in-frame clones only, minus some. The sample has some 23,000 clones, around 79% seen once. The starting material was unsorted PBMCs, obtained 1.2 years after starting antiretroviral therapy. The receptors here all came from a woman between 40 and 50 years old with HIV. Each CDR3 is given with its conserved first and last residue. Each record gives: D gene, J gene, V gene, clone size, CDR3 DNA, CDR3 protein. A D gene is named only where the DNA matches it firmly. Only part of the rows carry a size: once, few, many, or a class if the clone is expanded.

>NA|TRBJ1-5|TRBV19|NA
TGTGCCAGTAGTATTCCGGGGCAGTTTACTAGCAATCAGCCCCAGCATTTT
CASSIPGQFTSNQPQHF
>NA|TRBJ1-6|TRBV7-9|once
TGTGCCAGCAGCGGGCGGACAGCTATCTATAATTCACCCCTCCACTTT
CASSGRTAIYNSPLHF
>NA|TRBJ1-2|TRBV5-6|NA
TGTGCCAGCAAGCAAGGGTACTATGGCTACACCTTC
CASKQGYYGYTF
>NA|TRBJ2-7|TRBV29-1|few
TGCAGCGCCGTGTTGGGTGGGTCCTACGAGCAGTACTTC
CSAVLGGSYEQYF
>NA|TRBJ2-2|TRBV7-2|few
TGTGCCAGCACCCCTACAGGGAACACCGGGGAGCTGTTTTTT
CASTPTGNTGELFF
>TRBD1|TRBJ1-6|TRBV27|NA
TGTGCCAGCAGTTTATCTAACGTAGCCCGGGACAGGGGTAATTCACCCCTCCACTTT
CASSLSNVARDRGNSPLHF
>NA|TRBJ2-2|TRBV5-1|few
TGCGCCAGCAGCTTGGGTTTTTATACCCGGGACTACACCGGGGAGCTGTTTTTT
CASSLGFYTRDYTGELFF
>NA|TRBJ2-7|TRBV11-2|NA
TGTGCCAGCAGCTTAGAAGGAGGCGAGCAGTACTTC
CASSLEGGEQYF
>NA|TRBJ2-3|TRBV10-2|NA
TGCGCCAGCAGTGGAGGACCAGATACGCAGTATTTT
CASSGGPDTQYF
>NA|TRBJ1-5|TRBV7-2|once
TGTGCCAGCAGCGATTATAGCAATCAGCCCCAGCATTTT
CASSDYSNQPQHF
>NA|TRBJ1-5|TRBV30|NA
TGTGCCTGGAGTCGGGGGGGGCACCAGAATCAGCCCCAGCATTTT
CAWSRGGHQNQPQHF
>TRBD2|TRBJ2-3|TRBV6-5|once
TGTGCCAGCAGTTACTCTAGCGGGGCTAGCACAGATACGCAGTATTTT
CASSYSSGASTDTQYF
>NA|TRBJ1-4|TRBV30|NA
TGTGCCTGGAGTACCCATAGGGGCGTTAATGAAAAACTGTTTTTT
CAWSTHRGVNEKLFF
>TRBD2|TRBJ2-3|TRBV7-9|NA
TGTGCCAGCTCGCCCCTAGCGGGGGTTACCCGCGATACGCAGTATTTT
CASSPLAGVTRDTQYF
>NA|TRBJ1-1|TRBV10-1|NA
TGCGCCAGCAGCGCGCAGGGGAACACTGAAGCTTTCTTT
CASSAQGNTEAFF
>NA|TRBJ1-1|TRBV7-9|once
TGTGCCAGCAGCTTAGGGGCACTCCAAGCTTTCTTT
CASSLGALQAFF
>NA|TRBJ1-1|TRBV6-6|NA
TGTGCCAGCAGCCTGACGGGGAACACTGAAGCTTTCTTT
CASSLTGNTEAFF
>NA|TRBJ1-3|TRBV7-9|few
TGTGCCAGCAGCGGCTCTCTGCAGACTGGAAACACCATATATTTT
CASSGSLQTGNTIYF
>NA|TRBJ2-7|TRBV10-3|once
TGTGCCATCAGTGGAAACGGGGCTTACACTCCACTAGGGGGGCAGTACTTC
CAISGNGAYTPLGGQYF
>TRBD1|TRBJ1-2|TRBV7-9|NA
TGTGCCAGCAGCCGGGACAGCGCCTTCTATGGCTACACCTTC
CASSRDSAFYGYTF
>TRBD1|TRBJ2-5|TRBV5-1|NA
TGCGCCAGCAGCCCAGGGACAGGCCAAGAGACCCAGTACTTC
CASSPGTGQETQYF
>NA|TRBJ2-7|TRBV7-9|NA
TGTGCCAGCAGCTTAGACGTAGAGGTGGAGCAGTACTTC
CASSLDVEVEQYF
>TRBD2|TRBJ2-7|TRBV5-1|NA
TGCGCCAGCAGCTTGGGCGGGACTAGCGCTTACTACGAGCAGTACTTC
CASSLGGTSAYYEQYF
>NA|TRBJ2-3|TRBV4-3|NA
TGCGCCAGCAGCCAAGATTATCGGCAGGGTGAAGATACGCAGTATTTT
CASSQDYRQGEDTQYF
>NA|TRBJ2-7|TRBV7-9|NA
TGTGCCAGCAGCCCACAGACAGGATTCTCCTACGAGCAGTACTTC
CASSPQTGFSYEQYF
>NA|TRBJ2-1|TRBV12-5|NA
TGTGCTAGTGGTTTTTGGAATGAGCAGTTCTTC
CASGFWNEQFF